Sequencing of this T cell receptor beta chain was carried out in a study of CXCR3-negative and CXCR3-positive naive CD8 T cells. The study's findings and limits: Naive subsets did not differ in surface CD5, and the authors estimated TCR strength using properties of the TRB CDR3. Unlike memory cells, which differed, naive CXCR3-negative and CXCR3-positive cells had similar TRBV-TRBJ usage. Cryopreservation partially decreased CXCR3 expression, and most assays used fresh PBMCs.

The length of the CDR3 is 13 residues. CDR1 is MDHEN and CDR2 is SYDVKM in the germline V gene. Worth noting for this clonotype: Its antigen is unidentified.

CD45RO-CCR7+CD27+CD95- marked naive CD8+ T cells. Researchers prepared the TRB cDNA libraries using 5' RACE with UMI labels. One entry per CDR3 protein, without DNA, is what TCRdb gives after re-calling the 5' RACE reads. In total, the table holds roughly 89,000 distinct CDR3 sequences. The V and J genes are TRBV28 and TRBJ2-1; TCRdb returns TRBD1, unconfirmable since there is no DNA. Input material: naive CXCR3- CD8+ T cells from blood. Subset of the sample: CD45RO-CCR7+CD27+CD95- naive CD8+ T cells lacking CXCR3 (TNR3-). This receptor was identified in a human donor in good health. Some clones in this sample may be carry-over from other donors' samples. The CDR3 reads CASNTGLGNEQFF.